Presented here are 16 T cell receptor beta chains from one specimen sequenced in a study of blood T cell repertoires in COVID-19. Clones were sequenced by immunoSEQ multiplex PCR, and TCRdb holds only the in-frame ones, with some missing. The sample records some 250,000 clones, 81% being singletons. The material sequenced was peripheral blood. The receptor source for this set is a woman at least 80 years old with acute or convalescent COVID-19.

This chain links TRBV19 with TRBJ2-7, with 10 nucleotides matching TRBD1. There are 15 residues in the CDR3. Germline V gene sequence: CDR1 LNHDA, CDR2 SQIVND (reference sequence). After removal of 7 bases from V and 3 bases from J, the junction contained 9 bases not matched to a gene. In DNA, the CDR3 is TGTGCCAGTACCTCAACCCGGACAGGGGGCTACGAGCAGTACTTC. The encoded protein is CASTSTRTGGYEQYF.

The chain carries TRBV6-1 and TRBJ1-5; D is uncertain. V dropped 0 bases and J dropped 4 bases, with 10 bases sitting between them. The germline V gene has CDR1 MNHNS and CDR2 SASEGT. The CDR3 is made up of 15 amino acids. As DNA, the CDR3 is TGTGCCAGCAGTGAAGCGTGGACGGGGAATCAGCCCCAGCATTTT. Its protein is CASSEAWTGNQPQHF.

This chain uses TRBV21-1 with TRBJ1-5; the table assigns TRBD1, which was not confirmed against the DNA. TRBV21-1 is flagged as a pseudogene. This CDR3 has 17 amino acids. The CDR3 DNA reads as TGTGCCAGCAGCAAAGCCGCACAGAGCTATAGCAATCAGCCCCAGCATTTT. Translated, it gives CASSKAAQSYSNQPQHF.

The CDR3 DNA reads as TGTGCCAGCAGTCCATCCGACTTAACGGATCCGTACTTC. It encodes CASSPSDLTDPYF. The chain joins TRBV28 to TRBJ2-7, with D unresolved. V gave up 5 bases and J gave up 12 bases, with 20 bases separating them. Germline V gives CDR1 MDHEN, CDR2 SYDVKM. This CDR3 is 13 amino acids long. Drawing the rest from reference TRBV28 and TRBJ2-7, the complete variable domain is DVKVTQSSRYLVKRTGEKVFLECVQDMDHENMFWYRQDPGLGLRLIYFSYDVKMKEKGDIPEGYSVSREKKERFSLILESASTNQTSMYLCASSPSDLTDPYFGPGTRLTVT.

The chain links TRBV7-2 to TRBJ2-1; D not resolved. CDR3 length: 13 residues. V gave up 1 base and J gave up 7 bases, with 8 bases separating them. Germline assignment: CDR1 SGHTA and CDR2 FQGNSA. DNA for the CDR3: TGTGCCAGCAGCTTAGTTCCCCAGAATGAGCAGTTCTTC. Amino acids: CASSLVPQNEQFF.

This chain links TRBV18 with TRBJ1-4; D perhaps matches TRBD1 (6 bases). Looked up from germline, CDR1 is KGHSH and CDR2 is LQKENI. Trimming shortened V by 1 base and J by 8 bases, and 14 bases separated the two germline ends. This CDR3 has 15 residues. CDR3: CASSPRSGGLEKLFF. CDR3 sequence (DNA): TGTGCCAGCTCACCACGTTCGGGGGGGCTGGAAAAACTGTTTTTT.

V gene TRBV18 combines with J gene TRBJ2-4; TRBD2 aligns across 13 bases. The J segment lost 0 bases and the V segment lost 3 bases, leaving 8 bases of the junction unmatched. Germline V lookup: CDR1 KGHSH, CDR2 LQKENI. The CDR3 extends over 19 amino acids. DNA for the CDR3: TGTGCCAGCTCACCCCAGACTAGCGGGGGGCTATTAGCCAAAAACATTCAGTACTTC. It yields the protein CASSPQTSGGLLAKNIQYF.

To note about this clone: This sample also contains other DNA sequences that code for the same CDR3. V usage is TRBV6-5 and J usage is TRBJ2-7; 7 bases agree with TRBD1. The CDR3 is made up of 14 amino acids. The germline V gene encodes CDR1 MNHEY and CDR2 SVGAGI. V shed 0 bases, J shed 4 bases, and the junction held 3 bases outside the gene matches. The CDR3 DNA reads TGTGCCAGCAGTTACTCCAACAGGGGATACGAGCAGTACTTC. This codes for CASSYSNRGYEQYF.

CDR3 protein: CASSFAPGGGGRAGYNEQFF. In DNA, the CDR3 is TGTGCCAGCAGCTTCGCCCCGGGGGGGGGCGGGAGGGCAGGATACAATGAGCAGTTCTTC. The V call is TRBV11-3, the J call TRBJ2-1; TRBD2 matches 9 bases. V shed 3 bases and J 4 bases; nucleotides not matched to a gene: 19. Germline V CDR1 and CDR2: SGHNT, YENEEA. This CDR3 is built from 20 residues. The complete variable domain, with remaining parts taken from reference TRBV11-3 and TRBJ2-1, reads EAGVVQSPRYKIIEKKQPVAFWCNPISGHNTLYWYLQNLGQGPELLIRYENEEAVDDSQLPKDRFSAERLKGVDSTLKIQPAELGDSAVYLCASSFAPGGGGRAGYNEQFFGPGTRLTVL.

CDR3 sequence reads: CASSSTRDRGPTGELFF. Written as DNA, the CDR3 is TGCGCCAGCAGTTCGACCAGGGACAGGGGGCCCACCGGGGAGCTGTTTTTT. The gene calls are TRBV5-1 and TRBJ2-2; 12 nucleotides agree with TRBD1. V trimming: 5 bases; J trimming: 4 bases; junction bases outside the gene matches: 9. The length of the CDR3 is 17 residues. Germline CDR1 SGHRS, CDR2 YFSETQ.

The chain uses TRBV7-9 and TRBJ1-3; unclear D gene. The CDR3 length is 13 residues. Trimming removed 8 bases at V and 0 bases at J, with 8 bases between. Per germline, CDR1 SEHNR and CDR2 FQNEAQ (reference sequence). CDR3 in DNA: TGTGCCAGCCAACCCAGCTCTGGAAACACCATATATTTT. Translated, it gives CASQPSSGNTIYF.

The genes are TRBV3-1 (or the pseudogene TRBV3-2) and TRBJ1-2; no definite D call. In germline, CDR1 is LGHDT, CDR2 YNNKEL (reference sequence). V was shortened by 1 base and J by 4 bases, with 13 bases between the two germline ends. The CDR3 has 15 amino acids. The CDR3 nucleotides read TGTGCCAGCAGCCAAGGCCCGACTGGCGGCTATGGCTACACCTTC. It encodes CASSQGPTGGYGYTF.

This clone was detected only once. V gene TRBV5-3 combines with J gene TRBJ2-7; 10 bases match TRBD2. TRBV5-3 is designated an ORF whose function remains uncertain. V was pared by 1 base and J by 6 bases, with 13 bases of the junction left unmatched. CDR3 length equals 17 residues. The CDR3 here is CARSLLAAGGQEGEQYF. For the CDR3, the DNA is TGTGCCAGAAGCTTGTTGGCAGCGGGAGGGCAGGAGGGCGAGCAGTACTTC.

The V gene is TRBV6-5, the J gene TRBJ1-5; D is possibly TRBD1 (6 bases). Germline CDR1 reads MNHEY; CDR2 reads SVGAGI. Trimming left V 0 bases short and J 5 bases short, with 11 bases between. There are 15 residues in the CDR3. CDR3 in DNA: TGTGCCAGCAGTTACTCGTGGGGGCCCCATCAGCCCCAGCATTTT. It specifies CASSYSWGPHQPQHF.

This clone has just one count. The chain couples TRBV30 to TRBJ2-5; TRBD2 matches at 9 bases. Germline V gene sequence: CDR1 GTSNPN, CDR2 SVGIG (reference sequence). J lost 5 bases, V lost 0 bases, and 10 bases had no gene match. There are 16 residues in the CDR3. CDR3 sequence: CAWSVQRLADRETQYF. DNA of the CDR3: TGTGCCTGGAGTGTACAACGACTAGCGGATCGCGAGACCCAGTACTTC.

The V and J genes are TRBV7-2 and TRBJ1-1; TRBD1 agrees at 10 bases. This CDR3 is 15 amino acids long. V trimming: 5 bases; J trimming: 8 bases; junction bases outside the gene matches: 11. Germline V gives CDR1 SGHTA, CDR2 FQGNSA. This CDR3 is CASSQDRGLNTEAFF. The DNA of the CDR3 is TGTGCCAGCAGCCAAGACAGGGGGCTAAATACCGAAGCTTTCTTT.